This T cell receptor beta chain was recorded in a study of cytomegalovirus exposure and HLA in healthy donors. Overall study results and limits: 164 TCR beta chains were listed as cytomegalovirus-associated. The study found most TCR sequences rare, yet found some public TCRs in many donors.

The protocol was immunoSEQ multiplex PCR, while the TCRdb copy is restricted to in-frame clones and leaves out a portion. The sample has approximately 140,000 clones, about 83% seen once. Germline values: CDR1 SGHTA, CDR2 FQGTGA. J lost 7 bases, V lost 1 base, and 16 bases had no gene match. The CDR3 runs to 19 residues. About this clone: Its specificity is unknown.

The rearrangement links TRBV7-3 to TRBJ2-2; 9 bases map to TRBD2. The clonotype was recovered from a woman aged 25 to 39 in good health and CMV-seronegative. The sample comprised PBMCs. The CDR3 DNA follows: TGTGCCAGCAGCTTAAGAGGGTTGCGGGGGGGCCAATTGGGCGGGGAGCTGTTTTTT. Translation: CASSLRGLRGGQLGGELFF.